This is a list of T cell receptor beta chains from one sample in a study of blood T cells in healthy people across ages. TCRdb reprocessed the 5' RACE reads via MiXCR and lists one record per CDR3 protein. The data show around 850,000 distinct CDR3 sequences, about 34% seen once. The material sequenced was blood. The origin of the receptors is a man between 18 and 29 years old in good health. The CDR3 runs from the conserved cysteine through the conserved F or W. The order of the fields is V gene, J gene, D gene, clone size, CDR3 DNA, CDR3 protein. The D gene is left open where the match is weak. Clone size is not always given. Where it is, it says once, few, many or a class for expanded clones.

TRBV4-2	TRBJ2-3	NA	many	TGTGCCAGCAGCCAAACTACCCTAGCGACAGATACGCAGTATTTT	CASSQTTLATDTQYF
TRBV12-3/TRBV12-4	TRBJ1-5	NA	NA	TGTGCCAGCAGTTTAGAGGTGGTCGGCAATCAGCCCCAGCATTTT	CASSLEVVGNQPQHF
TRBV12-3/TRBV12-4	TRBJ1-6	NA	few	TGTGCCAGCAGTTTATTGCCCGGGGGTAATTCACCCCTCCACTTT	CASSLLPGGNSPLHF
TRBV5-1	TRBJ1-2	TRBD1	NA	TGCGCCAGCAGCTCGGGACAGGCCACTTATGGCTACACCTTC	CASSSGQATYGYTF
TRBV20-1	TRBJ2-5	NA	few	TGCAGTGCTAGCAGGCGGGGGCGTCGGGAGACCCAGTACTTC	CSASRRGRRETQYF
TRBV10-3	TRBJ2-1	TRBD2	NA	TGTGCCATCAGGACCTCTGGGCGGGGGGCAAGGTTTGACAATGAGCAGTTCTTC	CAIRTSGRGARFDNEQFF
TRBV3-1	TRBJ2-4	TRBD1	NA	TGTGCCAGCAGCCGAGATCTACAGGGGGGTTATGAGCAGTACTTC	CASSRDLQGGYEQYF
TRBV5-1	TRBJ1-2	NA	NA	TGCGCCAGCATCTTCAGCAGGGACGTTGGGGGCTACACCTTC	CASIFSRDVGGYTF
TRBV9	TRBJ1-2	NA	NA	TGTGCCAGCAGCGAGGGCCTCCTCGATCGGACCAACTATGGCTACACCTTC	CASSEGLLDRTNYGYTF
TRBV12-3/TRBV12-4	TRBJ1-1	TRBD1	NA	TGTGCCAGCAGCGACAGACAGGGTCGCACTGAAGCTTTCTTT	CASSDRQGRTEAFF
TRBV29-1	TRBJ2-3	TRBD2	NA	TGCAGCGTTGAGGGGGGGAAGATAGCCACAGATACGCAGTATTTT	CSVEGGKIATDTQYF
TRBV7-2	TRBJ2-1	NA	few	TGTGCCAGCAGCCCGAGGTTGGTAGCAGGCAGGGAGCAGTTCTTC	CASSPRLVAGREQFF
TRBV20-1	TRBJ1-4	NA	NA	TGCAGTGCTAGATGGGGGCTCGCTAATGAAAAACTGTTTTTT	CSARWGLANEKLFF
TRBV5-1	TRBJ2-5	TRBD1	NA	TGCGCCAGCAGCTTGTGGGGACAGGGGGCGTCGGAGACCCAGTACTTC	CASSLWGQGASETQYF
TRBV7-9	TRBJ1-4	TRBD1	NA	TGTGCCAGCAGCGCCCAGACAGGGGGGGCTGAAAAACTGTTTTTT	CASSAQTGGAEKLFF
TRBV7-3	TRBJ2-2	NA	NA	TGTGCCAGCAGCCAAGGGGGGGCAAAAACGAACACCGGGGAGCTGTTTTTT	CASSQGGAKTNTGELFF
TRBV20-1	TRBJ2-1	NA	many	TGCAGTGCTAGAGATCTGGAGCACTACAATGAGCAGTTCTTC	CSARDLEHYNEQFF
TRBV20-1	TRBJ2-1	TRBD2	few	TGCAGTGCTAGAGACCCGTGGACTAGCGGCAATGAGCAGTTCTTC	CSARDPWTSGNEQFF
TRBV7-9	TRBJ2-7	TRBD2	once	TGTGCCAGCAGCTTATTTACTAGCGCCTACAATGAGCAGTACTTC	CASSLFTSAYNEQYF
TRBV21-1	TRBJ2-5	NA	NA	TGTGCCAGCGGCAAAGATGGTCCAATGGTGAGATGGAGGACGGAGACCCAGTACTTC	CASGKDGPMVRWRTETQYF
TRBV29-1	TRBJ2-1	NA	NA	TGCAGCGTTGGGGGCCAGGGTGGTGAGCAGTTCTTC	CSVGGQGGEQFF
TRBV7-2	TRBJ2-1	NA	NA	TGTGCCAGCAGCCTGGTGGGGGCGGGGAATGAGCAGTTCTTC	CASSLVGAGNEQFF
TRBV3-1	TRBJ2-3	TRBD2	few	TGTGCCAGCAGCCAAGTAAGACTAGCGAGCACAGATACGCAGTATTTT	CASSQVRLASTDTQYF
TRBV12-3/TRBV12-4	TRBJ1-1	NA	NA	TGTGCCAGCAGTCCGCCCCGGGACCGCACTGAAGCTTTCTTT	CASSPPRDRTEAFF
TRBV3-1	TRBJ1-1	NA	few	TGTGCCAGCAGCCAGGGGGTCTCGAGTACTGAAGCTTTCTTT	CASSQGVSSTEAFF
TRBV20-1	TRBJ2-7	TRBD1	few	TGCAGTGCTAGAGACGATACCGGGACAGGGCTTAACCGACCCTCCTACGAGCAGTACTTC	CSARDDTGTGLNRPSYEQYF
TRBV7-9	TRBJ2-1	NA	few	TGTGCCAGCGGAGCTGTGGGGAGCTCCTACAATGAGCAGTTCTTC	CASGAVGSSYNEQFF